One and the same sample provided the 24 T cell receptor beta chains below, sequenced in a study of CD8 T cells in Susac syndrome. RNA was extracted with the RNeasy kit, and a quantity of roughly 0.45 to 1 ug was reverse transcribed using random hexamers. TCRdb analysed the immunoSEQ multiplex PCR reads with MiXCR anew, one entry per CDR3 protein. This table holds about 180,000 distinct CDR3 sequences, 95% found once. Material for sequencing was CD8+ T cells from PBMCs. These receptors came from a human donor with multiple sclerosis.

This chain uses TRBV12-3 or TRBV12-4 with TRBJ2-1; D may match TRBD1 or TRBD2 (5 bases each). Trimming shortened V by 3 bases and J by 5 bases, and 17 bases separated the two germline ends. This CDR3 has 16 amino acids. DNA for the CDR3: TGTGCCAGCAGTTTGGGGACCAGGGTATTGAACAATGAGCAGTTCTTC. Translating gives CASSLGTRVLNNEQFF.

This clonotype was detected only a few times. This chain joins TRBV6-5 and TRBJ2-7; 11 nucleotides line up with TRBD1. V dropped 0 bases and J dropped 3; count of bases not matched to a gene: 1. The germline CDR1 and CDR2 sequences are MNHEY and SVGAGI. The CDR3 consists of 15 residues. CDR3 region: CASSYSGTGGYEQYF. CDR3 sequence (DNA): TGTGCCAGCAGTTACTCGGGGACAGGGGGCTACGAGCAGTACTTC.

This clonotype was recorded a few times. The chain is built from TRBV27 and TRBJ2-1; maybe TRBD1 (5 bases). CDR3 size: 14 residues. Germline values: CDR1 MNHEY, CDR2 SMNVEV (reference sequence). The germline V and J ends were trimmed by 2 bases and 7 bases, with 12 bases remaining between them. The CDR3 sequence: CASSLVQVPNEQFF. The CDR3 coding sequence is TGTGCCAGCAGTTTAGTACAGGTTCCTAATGAGCAGTTCTTC.

This clonotype was observed once. The chain joins TRBV16 to TRBJ1-1; no firm D call. Germline V CDR1 and CDR2: KGHSY, FQNENV. This CDR3 is built from 14 residues. V was pared by 0 bases and J by 1 base, with 6 bases between. The CDR3 protein is CASSQSLANTEAFF. The CDR3 bases are TGTGCCAGCAGCCAATCGCTAGCGAACACTGAAGCTTTCTTT.

The CDR3 spells CASSGPGPSNEQFF. The CDR3 DNA follows: TGTGCCAGCAGTGGCCCGGGACCGTCCAATGAGCAGTTCTTC. The gene calls are TRBV6-5 and TRBJ2-1; possibly TRBD1 or TRBD2 for D (5 bases each). V shed 5 bases and J shed 6 bases, with 14 bases lying between them. CDR1 is MNHEY and CDR2 is SVGAGI in the germline V gene. The CDR3 runs to 14 residues.

The chain is built from TRBV6-5 and TRBJ2-7; 7 nucleotides line up with TRBD1. CDR1 MNHEY and CDR2 SVGAGI come from the germline V gene. This CDR3 spans 13 amino acids. V shed 5 bases and J 3 bases; nucleotides not matched to a gene: 4. In DNA, the CDR3 is TGTGCCAGCAGTCCCGGGACAGTCTACGAGCAGTACTTC. Amino acids: CASSPGTVYEQYF.

The rearrangement links TRBV27 to TRBJ1-2; no clear D. V dropped 0 bases and J dropped 6 bases, with 11 bases sitting between them. This CDR3 comprises 14 residues. Germline V gene sequence: CDR1 MNHEY, CDR2 SMNVEV (reference sequence). In nucleotides, the CDR3 is TGTGCCAGCAGTTTATCGACGGCCTATAATGGCTACACCTTC. This translates into CASSLSTAYNGYTF.

This sequence joins TRBV29-1 and TRBJ2-3; weak D call: TRBD2 (6 bases). This CDR3 has 13 amino acids. V was clipped by 1 base and J by 8 bases, with 13 bases between them. Germline V gene lookup returns CDR1 SQVTM and CDR2 ANQGSEA. The CDR3 spells CSVEVLVGGTQYF. In DNA, the CDR3 is TGCAGCGTTGAAGTCCTCGTCGGGGGTACGCAGTATTTT.

The rearrangement joins TRBV15 to TRBJ2-2; the match to TRBD2 covers 7 bases. This CDR3 spans 15 amino acids. V dropped 1 base and J dropped 4; count of bases not matched to a gene: 3. CDR1 is LNHNV, CDR2 YYDKDF, per germline (reference sequence). The chain's CDR3 is CATSRGQRGTGELFF. CDR3 sequence (DNA): TGTGCCACCAGCAGAGGACAGCGGGGCACCGGGGAGCTGTTTTTT.

The chain employs TRBV29-1 and TRBJ2-7, with D maybe TRBD1 (6 bases). Trimming shortened V by 5 bases and J by 2 bases, and 10 bases separated the two germline ends. Germline V gene data show CDR1 as SQVTM and CDR2 as ANQGSEA. CDR3 length: 12 amino acids. This CDR3 reads CSVRQGPYEQYF. CDR3 DNA: TGCAGCGTTCGGCAGGGGCCCTACGAGCAGTACTTC.

The CDR3 loop is CASSGAGVLLGGYTF. CDR3 nucleotides: TGTGCCAGCAGTGGTGCAGGGGTTCTTCTGGGTGGCTACACCTTC. The V gene is TRBV27, the J gene TRBJ1-2; weak D call: TRBD1 (6 bases). CDR1 and CDR2 from the germline V gene are MNHEY and SMNVEV (reference sequence). V was trimmed by 5 bases and J by 7 bases, leaving 20 bases between them. This CDR3 comprises 15 residues.

V is TRBV20-1 and J is TRBJ1-2; D call uncertain. Germline CDR1 and CDR2: DFQATT and SNEGSKA (reference sequence). The CDR3 extends over 14 amino acids. Trimming removed 5 bases from V and 8 bases from J, with 21 bases in between. The chain's CDR3 is CSAPGPNQLVGYTF. The CDR3 DNA reads TGCAGTGCTCCCGGACCCAACCAGCTAGTCGGCTACACCTTC.

This chain uses TRBV24-1 with TRBJ1-1, with D possibly matching TRBD1 (6 bases). Germline assignment: CDR1 KGHDR and CDR2 SFDVKD. This CDR3 has 13 amino acids. V lost 0 bases and J lost 8, with 9 bases in between. The CDR3 DNA sequence: TGTGCCACCAGTGATTTGCTAACAGGGGAAGCTTTCTTT. It specifies CATSDLLTGEAFF.

This chain connects TRBV5-1 to TRBJ1-1; D ambiguous. V gave up 3 bases and J gave up 7 bases, with 7 bases separating them. Germline V gives CDR1 SGHRS, CDR2 YFSETQ. The CDR3 length is 11 residues. As DNA, the CDR3 is TGCGCCAGCAGCTCTTTGGGTGAAGCTTTCTTT. It encodes CASSSLGEAFF.

V is TRBV9 and J is TRBJ2-7; a weak D match, TRBD1 (6 bases). The germline V gene encodes CDR1 SGDLS and CDR2 YYNGEE. The CDR3 has 15 residues. Trimming stripped 0 bases from V and 1 base from J, with 11 bases between. The CDR3 sequence is CASSVVGTHSYEQYF. In nucleotides, the CDR3 is TGTGCCAGCAGCGTAGTCGGGACACATTCCTACGAGCAGTACTTC. The full variable domain, in which reference TRBV9 and TRBJ2-7 provide the parts outside the CDR3, is DSGVTQTPKHLITATGQRVTLRCSPRSGDLSVYWYQQSLDQGLQFLIQYYNGEERAKGNILERFSAQQFPDLHSELNLSSLELGDSALYFCASSVVGTHSYEQYFGPGTRLTVT.

The V gene is TRBV29-1, the J gene TRBJ2-7, with 14 bases lining up with TRBD2. CDR1 is SQVTM, CDR2 ANQGSEA, per germline. V lost 6 bases to trimming and J lost 7 bases; unmatched junction nucleotides: 8. The CDR3 has 14 amino acids. CDR3 in DNA: TGCAGCGTGGCCGGGACTAGCGGGAGTGATGAGCAGTACTTC. Its translation: CSVAGTSGSDEQYF.

The chain carries TRBV4-1 and TRBJ2-1; D ambiguous. The CDR3 has 13 amino acids. Trimming took 5 bases from V and 8 from J, leaving 13 bases between them. Germline loops: CDR1 MGHRA, CDR2 YSYEKL. The CDR3 sequence is CASSWRDEYEQFF. CDR3 coding DNA: TGCGCCAGCAGCTGGAGAGATGAGTATGAGCAGTTCTTC.

This clonotype was found once. The chain combines TRBV20-1 with TRBJ2-1, with D uncertain. The CDR3 totals 13 residues. In germline, CDR1 is DFQATT, CDR2 SNEGSKA (reference sequence). The germline V and J ends were trimmed by 1 base and 11 bases, with 15 bases remaining between them. DNA of the CDR3: TGCAGTGCTAGAGGGTTCGTAGAAACTAAGCAGTTCTTC. Its translation: CSARGFVETKQFF.

In the case of this clonotype: One end of the junction fails to match germline, which may point to a read error. CDR3 bases: TGTGCTAGTGGTTTGGATTACGGACAGGTCCCCTTCGCCTTC. Its translation is CASGLDYGQVPFAF. The J gene is TRBJ2-7, the V gene TRBV12-5; 7 nucleotides match TRBD1. CDR1 is LGHNT and CDR2 is FRNRAP in the germline V gene. The CDR3 totals 14 residues.

The chain uses TRBV6-6 and TRBJ2-1; the D is unclear. The CDR3 has 16 residues. CDR1 and CDR2 from the germline V gene are MNHNY and SVGAGI (reference sequence). With 6 bases removed from V and 8 bases from J, the gap between germline ends came to 23 bases. In nucleotides, the CDR3 is TGTGCCAGCAGGATTGATAGTGACTCGGATTTTGATGAGCAGTTCTTC. This sequence encodes CASRIDSDSDFDEQFF.

The CDR3 protein is CASSYLGQGRYEQYF. CDR3 nucleotides: TGTGCCAGCAGTTATCTCGGGCAGGGACGCTACGAGCAGTACTTC. V is TRBV27 and J is TRBJ2-7; D possibly matches TRBD1 or TRBD2 (5 bases each). Trimming cost V 4 bases and J 3 bases, with 16 bases left between them. Germline V CDR1 and CDR2: MNHEY, SMNVEV (reference sequence). This CDR3 has 15 amino acids.

The chain combines TRBV20-1 with TRBJ2-5, with a weak D call TRBD2 (6 bases). The V end was cut by 2 bases, the J end by 5 bases, with 12 bases between. The CDR3 totals 13 residues. From germline, CDR1 is DFQATT and CDR2 SNEGSKA (reference sequence). The CDR3 sequence is CSARMGLGETQYF. The DNA of the CDR3 is TGCAGTGCTAGAATGGGACTCGGGGAGACCCAGTACTTC.

In this sample, this clonotype turned up once. This chain joins TRBV9 and TRBJ1-1; no reliable D call. Germline CDR1 SGDLS, CDR2 YYNGEE. V gave up 2 bases and J gave up 0 bases, with 11 bases separating them. The CDR3 totals 15 residues. The CDR3 DNA reads as TGTGCCAGCAGCGTTACTGGGATGATGAACACTGAAGCTTTCTTT. Protein product: CASSVTGMMNTEAFF.

The chain joins TRBV29-1 to TRBJ2-7; 7 bases map to TRBD1. Germline CDR1 SQVTM, CDR2 ANQGSEA. The CDR3 is 14 residues long. Trimming removed 3 bases from V and 4 bases from J; junction bases left unmatched: 9. The CDR3 region has the DNA TGCAGCGTTGAGGGGACAGAGGGAGCTTACGAGCAGTACTTC. It yields the protein CSVEGTEGAYEQYF.